This T cell receptor (beta chain) was captured by sequencing in a study of OX40 agonist ivuxolimab in advanced cancers. About the research overall: Males comprised 70% to 85% of the group, whose mean age was roughly 60 years (range roughly 23 to 90). Findings and caveats of the study: Clonal expansion by week 6 occurred in CD4+ and CD8+ blood T cells (at 0.1 to 3.0 mg/kg).

Measured with immunoSEQ multiplex PCR; TCRdb has only the in-frame clones, and not every one. The sample carries 55,000 to 65,000 clones, about 90% recorded once. Autoimmune disease history or systemic immunosuppression led to patient exclusion. Blood specimens came from baseline, cycle 4 day 1, and cycle 7 day 1. V shed 1 base and J 2 bases; nucleotides not matched to a gene: 8. Germline CDR1 reads SSHAT; CDR2 reads FNYEAQ (reference sequence). This CDR3 has 17 amino acids. About this clone itself: Its target is not known.

This TCR was recovered from an adult with an advanced solid tumor such as melanoma, head and neck, liver or kidney cancer. The V and J genes are TRBV7-7 and TRBJ2-1, with 7 bases matching TRBD1. The starting material was CD4+ or CD8+ T cells sorted from blood, obtained in a trial of the OX40 agonist ivuxolimab. The CDR3 loop is CASSLGGLQGPYNEQFF. CDR3 nucleotides: TGTGCCAGCAGCTTAGGGGGTCTACAGGGGCCCTACAATGAGCAGTTCTTC.